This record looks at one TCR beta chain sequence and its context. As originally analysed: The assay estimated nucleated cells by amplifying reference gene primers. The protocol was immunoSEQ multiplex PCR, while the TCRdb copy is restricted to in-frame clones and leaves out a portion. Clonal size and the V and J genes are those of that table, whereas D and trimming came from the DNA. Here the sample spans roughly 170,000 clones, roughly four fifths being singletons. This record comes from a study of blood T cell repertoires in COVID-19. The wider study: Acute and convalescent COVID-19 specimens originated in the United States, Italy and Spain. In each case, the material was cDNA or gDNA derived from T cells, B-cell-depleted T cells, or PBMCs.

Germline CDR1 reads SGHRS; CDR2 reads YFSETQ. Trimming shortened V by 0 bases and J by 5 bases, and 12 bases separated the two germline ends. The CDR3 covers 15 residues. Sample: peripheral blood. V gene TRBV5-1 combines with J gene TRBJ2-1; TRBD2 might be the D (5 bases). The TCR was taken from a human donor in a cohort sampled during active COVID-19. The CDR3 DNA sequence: TGCGCCAGCAGCTTGGTCCGGGGTCAAGACAATGAGCAGTTCTTC. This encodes CASSLVRGQDNEQFF. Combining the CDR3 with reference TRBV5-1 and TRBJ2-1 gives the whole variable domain KAGVTQTPRYLIKTRGQQVTLSCSPISGHRSVSWYQQTPGQGLQFLFEYFSETQRNKGNFPGRFSGRQFSNSRSEMNVSTLELGDSALYLCASSLVRGQDNEQFFGPGTRLTVL.